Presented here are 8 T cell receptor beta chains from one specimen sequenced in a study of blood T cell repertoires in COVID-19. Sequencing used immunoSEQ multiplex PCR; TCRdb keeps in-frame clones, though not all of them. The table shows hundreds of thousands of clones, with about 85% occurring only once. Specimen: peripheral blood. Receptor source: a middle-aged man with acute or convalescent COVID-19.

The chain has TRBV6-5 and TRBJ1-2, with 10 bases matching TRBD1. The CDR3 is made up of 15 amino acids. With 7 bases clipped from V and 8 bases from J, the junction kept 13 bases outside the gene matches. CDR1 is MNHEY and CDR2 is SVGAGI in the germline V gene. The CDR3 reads CASTSIRQGALGYTF. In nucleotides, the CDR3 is TGTGCCAGCACTAGCATCCGACAGGGGGCTTTAGGCTACACCTTC.

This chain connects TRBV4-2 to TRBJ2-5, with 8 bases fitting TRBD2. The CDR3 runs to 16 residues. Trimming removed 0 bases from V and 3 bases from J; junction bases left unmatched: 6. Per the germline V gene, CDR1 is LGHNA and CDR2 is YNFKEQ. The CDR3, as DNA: TGTGCCAGCAGCCAAGACGGGCGGGGGGCGGAAGAGACCCAGTACTTC. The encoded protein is CASSQDGRGAEETQYF.

The DNA for the CDR3 is TGTGCCAGCAGCGCCGAGGGACAGAACACAGATACGCAGTATTTT. Translating gives CASSAEGQNTDTQYF. V and J are TRBV9 and TRBJ2-3; 7 bases map to TRBD1. With V trimmed by 3 bases and J by 2 bases, 6 bases remained unmatched. There are 15 residues in the CDR3. CDR1 and CDR2 (germline): SGDLS, YYNGEE.

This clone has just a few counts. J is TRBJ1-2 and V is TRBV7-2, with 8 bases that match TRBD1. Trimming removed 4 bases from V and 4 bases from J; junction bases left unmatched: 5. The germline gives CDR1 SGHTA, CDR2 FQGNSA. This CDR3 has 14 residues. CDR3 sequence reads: CASSWTGTGYGYTF. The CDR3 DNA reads TGTGCCAGCAGCTGGACCGGGACAGGCTATGGCTACACCTTC.

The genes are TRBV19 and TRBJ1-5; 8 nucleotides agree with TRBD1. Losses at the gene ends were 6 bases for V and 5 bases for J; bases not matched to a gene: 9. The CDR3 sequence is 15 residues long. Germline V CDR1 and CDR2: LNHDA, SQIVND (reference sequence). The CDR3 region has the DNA TGTGCCAGTAGCCTTGGACAGGGAATCGATCAGCCCCAGCATTTT. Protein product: CASSLGQGIDQPQHF.

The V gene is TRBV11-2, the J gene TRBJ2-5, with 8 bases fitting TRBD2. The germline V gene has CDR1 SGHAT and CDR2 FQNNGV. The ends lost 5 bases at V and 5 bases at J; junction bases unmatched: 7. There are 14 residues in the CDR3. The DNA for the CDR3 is TGTGCCAGCAGCCGGCGGGGGGACACGGAGACCCAGTACTTC. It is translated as CASSRRGDTETQYF.

CDR3 sequence: CASSEGALARINSPLHF. The CDR3 coding sequence is TGTGCCAGCAGTGAAGGGGCCCTGGCCAGGATTAATTCACCCCTCCACTTT. The chain links TRBV6-1 to TRBJ1-6, with no clear D. This CDR3 has 17 amino acids. V gave up 1 base and J gave up 6 bases, with 16 bases separating them. Germline CDR1 and CDR2: MNHNS and SASEGT.

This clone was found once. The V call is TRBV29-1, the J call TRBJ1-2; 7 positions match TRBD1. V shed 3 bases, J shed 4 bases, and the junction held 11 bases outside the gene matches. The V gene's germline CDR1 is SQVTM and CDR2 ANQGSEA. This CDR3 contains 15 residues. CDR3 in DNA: TGCAGCGTTGAGGCCCAACGACAGGGTGTCTATGGCTACACCTTC. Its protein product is CSVEAQRQGVYGYTF.